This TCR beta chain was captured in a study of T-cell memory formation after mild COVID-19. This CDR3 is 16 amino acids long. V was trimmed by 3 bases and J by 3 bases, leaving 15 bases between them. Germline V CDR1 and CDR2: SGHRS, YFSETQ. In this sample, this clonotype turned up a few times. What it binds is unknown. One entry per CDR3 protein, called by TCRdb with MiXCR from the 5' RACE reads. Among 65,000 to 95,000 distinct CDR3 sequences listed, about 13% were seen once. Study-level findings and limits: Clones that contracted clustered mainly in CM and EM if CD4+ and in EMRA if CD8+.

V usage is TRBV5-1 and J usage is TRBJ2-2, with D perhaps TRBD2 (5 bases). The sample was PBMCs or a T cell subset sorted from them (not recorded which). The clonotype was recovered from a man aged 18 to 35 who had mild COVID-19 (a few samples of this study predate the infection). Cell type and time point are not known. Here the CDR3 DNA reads TGCGCCAGCAGCTCCCCGTGGGCGGGCTACACCGGGGAGCTGTTTTTT. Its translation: CASSSPWAGYTGELFF.